A selection of T cell receptor beta chains follows, all from one sample in a study of T cell responses to AZD1222 COVID-19 vaccine. Assay: immunoSEQ multiplex PCR; the TCRdb copy retains only in-frame clones and omits some. Of roughly 80,000 clones listed, approximately 87% are singletons. The input for sequencing was peripheral blood, taken on day 0 of MenACWY control vaccination. These receptors were obtained from an adult in good health. The CDR3 runs from the conserved cysteine through the conserved F or W. D genes are given only for firm matches.

V: TRBV7-8; J: TRBJ2-3; D: .; length: 13; CDR3: CASSSGRGLTQYF; DNA: TGTGCCAGCAGCTCAGGCAGGGGCCTTACGCAGTATTTT
V: TRBV28; J: TRBJ2-4; D: TRBD1; length: 14; CDR3: CASSLQGAKNIQYF; DNA: TGTGCCAGCAGCCTACAGGGGGCCAAAAACATTCAGTACTTC
V: TRBV11-2; J: TRBJ1-3; D: .; length: 17; CDR3: CASSLNGGPGGGNTIYF; DNA: TGTGCCAGCAGCTTAAATGGCGGCCCCGGTGGTGGAAACACCATATATTTT
V: TRBV6-5; J: TRBJ2-3; D: TRBD1; length: 15; CDR3: CASSPFTTGTDTQYF; DNA: TGTGCCAGCAGTCCCTTTACGACAGGGACAGATACGCAGTATTTT
V: TRBV5-1; J: TRBJ1-5; D: .; length: 13; CDR3: CASRGGKDQPQHF; DNA: TGCGCCAGCAGGGGGGGGAAAGATCAGCCCCAGCATTTT
V: TRBV24-1; J: TRBJ2-2; D: .; length: 14; CDR3: CATQTTANTGELFF; DNA: TGTGCCACGCAAACTACAGCGAACACCGGGGAGCTGTTTTTT
V: TRBV11-2; J: TRBJ1-2; D: TRBD1; length: 14; CDR3: CASSRDRGELGYTF; DNA: TGTGCCAGCAGCCGGGACAGGGGGGAATTAGGCTACACCTTC
V: TRBV28; J: TRBJ2-7; D: .; length: 16; CDR3: CASSSQGLATSYEQYF; DNA: TGTGCCAGCAGTTCCCAGGGGCTAGCCACCTCCTACGAGCAGTACTTC
V: TRBV5-4; J: TRBJ1-4; D: TRBD1; length: 14; CDR3: CASSFRDSNEKLFF; DNA: TGTGCCAGCAGCTTCCGGGACAGTAATGAAAAACTGTTTTTT
V: TRBV7-8; J: TRBJ1-1; D: .; length: 15; CDR3: CASSLGQRGNTEAFF; DNA: TGTGCCAGCAGCTTAGGTCAGAGGGGGAACACTGAAGCTTTCTTT
V: TRBV2; J: TRBJ1-1; D: .; length: 13; CDR3: CASTTDLNTEAFF; DNA: TGTGCCAGCACAACGGACCTGAACACTGAAGCTTTCTTT
V: TRBV7-9; J: TRBJ1-5; D: .; length: 13; CDR3: CASRGNSNQPQHF; DNA: TGTGCCAGCAGAGGGAATAGCAATCAGCCCCAGCATTTT
V: TRBV28; J: TRBJ1-4; D: TRBD1; length: 16; CDR3: CASSRTGGASNEKLFF; DNA: TGTGCCAGCAGTCGAACAGGGGGCGCGTCTAATGAAAAACTGTTTTTT